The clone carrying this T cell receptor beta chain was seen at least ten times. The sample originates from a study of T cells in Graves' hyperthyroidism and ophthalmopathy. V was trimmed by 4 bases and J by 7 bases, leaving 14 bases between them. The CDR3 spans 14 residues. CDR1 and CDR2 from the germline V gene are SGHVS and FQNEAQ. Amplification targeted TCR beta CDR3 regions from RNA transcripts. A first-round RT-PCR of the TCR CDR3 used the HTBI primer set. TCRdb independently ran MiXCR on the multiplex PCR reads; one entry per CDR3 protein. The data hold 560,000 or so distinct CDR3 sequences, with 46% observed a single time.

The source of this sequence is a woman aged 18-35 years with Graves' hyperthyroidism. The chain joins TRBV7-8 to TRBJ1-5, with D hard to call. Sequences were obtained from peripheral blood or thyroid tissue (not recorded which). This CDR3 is CASSSPGASQPQHF. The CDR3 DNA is TGTGCCAGCAGCTCTCCCGGTGCTTCCCAGCCCCAGCATTTT.